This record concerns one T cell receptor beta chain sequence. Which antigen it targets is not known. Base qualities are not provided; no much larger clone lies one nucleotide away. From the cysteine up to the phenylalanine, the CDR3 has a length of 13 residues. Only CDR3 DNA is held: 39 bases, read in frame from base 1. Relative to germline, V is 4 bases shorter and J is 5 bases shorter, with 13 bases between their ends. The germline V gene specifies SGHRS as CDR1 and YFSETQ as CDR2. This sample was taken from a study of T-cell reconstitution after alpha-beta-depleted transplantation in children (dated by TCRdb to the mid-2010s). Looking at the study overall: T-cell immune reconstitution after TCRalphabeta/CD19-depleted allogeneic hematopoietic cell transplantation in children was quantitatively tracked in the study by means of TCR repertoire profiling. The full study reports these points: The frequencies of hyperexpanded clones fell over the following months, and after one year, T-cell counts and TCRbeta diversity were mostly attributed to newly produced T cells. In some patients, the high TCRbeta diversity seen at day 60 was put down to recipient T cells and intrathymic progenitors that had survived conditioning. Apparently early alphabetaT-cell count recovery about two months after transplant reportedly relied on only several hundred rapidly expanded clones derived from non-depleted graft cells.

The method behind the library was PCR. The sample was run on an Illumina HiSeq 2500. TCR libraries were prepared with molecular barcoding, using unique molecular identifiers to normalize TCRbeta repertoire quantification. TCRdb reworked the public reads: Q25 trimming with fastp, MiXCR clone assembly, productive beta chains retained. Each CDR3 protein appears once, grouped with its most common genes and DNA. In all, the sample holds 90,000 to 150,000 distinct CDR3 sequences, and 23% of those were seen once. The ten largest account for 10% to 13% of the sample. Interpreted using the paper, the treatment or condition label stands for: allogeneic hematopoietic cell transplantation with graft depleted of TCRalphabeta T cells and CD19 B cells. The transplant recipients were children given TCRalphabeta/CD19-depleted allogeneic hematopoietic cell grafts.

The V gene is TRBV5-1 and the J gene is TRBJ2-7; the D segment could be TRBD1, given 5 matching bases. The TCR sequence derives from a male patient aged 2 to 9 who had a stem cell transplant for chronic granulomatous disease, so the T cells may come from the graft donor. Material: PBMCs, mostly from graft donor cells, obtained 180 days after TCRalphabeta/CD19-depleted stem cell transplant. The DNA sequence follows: TGCGCCAGCAGCCCCGGACAAGCAAACGAGCAGTACTTC. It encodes CASSPGQANEQYF.